This T cell receptor (beta chain) was recovered during a study of shared clonotypes between healthy human individuals. Some clones are missing from TCRdb's copy, which holds only in-frame ones; the method was immunoSEQ multiplex PCR. The sample carries 2 million to 3 million clones, roughly 93% recorded once. Trimming took 1 base from V and 6 from J; bases not matched to a gene: 10. The CDR3 is made up of 16 amino acids. Germline V lookup: CDR1 SGHRS, CDR2 YFSETQ. The sequence derives from a man aged 18 to 29 in good health. Some clones in this sample may be carry-over from other donors' samples. J is TRBJ2-3 and V is TRBV5-1; 8 bases are a match to TRBD2. Material for sequencing was naive CD4+ T cells from PBMCs. This sample's subset: CD45RA+ positively selected. DNA of the CDR3: TGCGCCAGCAGCTTGATTGTACGGGAGGGAGGGGATACGCAGTATTTT. This encodes CASSLIVREGGDTQYF.